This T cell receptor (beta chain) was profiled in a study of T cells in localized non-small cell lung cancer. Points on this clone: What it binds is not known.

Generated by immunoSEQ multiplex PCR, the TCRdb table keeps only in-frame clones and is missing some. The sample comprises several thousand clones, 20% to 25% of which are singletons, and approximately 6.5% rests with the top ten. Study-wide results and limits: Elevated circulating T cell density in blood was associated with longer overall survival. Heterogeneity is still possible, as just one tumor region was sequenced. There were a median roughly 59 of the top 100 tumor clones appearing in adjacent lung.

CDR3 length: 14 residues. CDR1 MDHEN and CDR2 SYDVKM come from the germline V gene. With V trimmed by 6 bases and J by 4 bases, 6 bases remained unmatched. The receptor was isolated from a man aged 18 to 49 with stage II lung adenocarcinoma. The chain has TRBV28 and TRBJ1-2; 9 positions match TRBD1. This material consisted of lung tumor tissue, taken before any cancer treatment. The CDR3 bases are TGTGCCAGCAGGGTATCGGGACAGGGCTATGGCTACACCTTC. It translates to CASRVSGQGYGYTF.